The subject of this entry is one TCR beta chain. The data are from a study of blood T cell repertoires in COVID-19. This CDR3 has 14 residues. Germline-derived CDR1 and CDR2 are LNHDA and SQIVND (reference sequence). V was clipped by 10 bases and J by 7 bases; unmatched bases: 12. Some clones are missing from TCRdb's copy, which holds only in-frame ones; the method was immunoSEQ multiplex PCR. The sample yields some 150,000 clones, 60% to 80% seen once. This chain joins TRBV19 and TRBJ1-4; 7 positions agree with TRBD1. The receptor comes from a woman in her 50s who had recovered from COVID-19. Material for sequencing was PBMCs or T cells enriched from blood (not recorded which). The CDR3 here is CATSLGGLGEKLFF. The CDR3 coding sequence is TGTGCCACCTCATTAGGGGGCCTTGGTGAAAAACTGTTTTTT. Complete variable domain (other parts from reference TRBV19 and TRBJ1-4): DGGITQSPKYLFRKEGQNVTLSCEQNLNHDAMYWYRQDPGQGLRLIYYSQIVNDFQKGDIAEGYSVSREKKESFPLTVTSAQKNPTAFYLCATSLGGLGEKLFFGSGTQLSVL.